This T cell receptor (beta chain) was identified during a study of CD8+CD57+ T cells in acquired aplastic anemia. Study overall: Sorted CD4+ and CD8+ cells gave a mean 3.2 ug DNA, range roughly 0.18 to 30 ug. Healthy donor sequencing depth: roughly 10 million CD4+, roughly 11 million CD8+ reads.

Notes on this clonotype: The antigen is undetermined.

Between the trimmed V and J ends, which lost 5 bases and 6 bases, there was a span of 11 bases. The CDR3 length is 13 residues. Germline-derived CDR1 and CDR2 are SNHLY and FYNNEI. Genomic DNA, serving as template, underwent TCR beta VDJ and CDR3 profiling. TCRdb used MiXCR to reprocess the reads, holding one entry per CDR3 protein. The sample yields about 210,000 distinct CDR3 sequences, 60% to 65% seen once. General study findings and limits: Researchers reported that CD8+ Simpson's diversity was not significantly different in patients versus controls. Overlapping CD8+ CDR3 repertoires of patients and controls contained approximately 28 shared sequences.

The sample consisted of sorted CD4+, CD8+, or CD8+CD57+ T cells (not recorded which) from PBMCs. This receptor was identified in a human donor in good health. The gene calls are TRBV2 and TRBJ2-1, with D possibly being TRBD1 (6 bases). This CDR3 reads CASSLQGFNEQFF. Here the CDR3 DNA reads TGTGCCAGCAGTCTACAGGGTTTCAATGAGCAGTTCTTC.